This T cell receptor (beta chain) was observed in a study of Ad26.COV2.S vaccination and SARS-CoV-2 variants (dated by TCRdb to about 2021). About the study as a whole: Donors in the vaccine arm were drawn from COV1001, a multicentre, randomized, double-blind, placebo-controlled phase I-IIa trial testing Ad26.COV2.S in healthy adults. Ad26.COV2.S was administered intramuscularly at a dose of 5x10^10 or 1x10^11 viral particles, either as one shot or as two shots given 56 days apart. TCRbeta repertoire sequencing served as the tool for gauging how specific and how broad the SARS-CoV-2-reactive T cell receptors were following Ad26.COV2.S vaccination. A total of 32 samples were included in the TCR-sequenced set, comprising about 20 Ad26.COV2.S vaccine recipients, 5 placebo recipients and 8 SARS-CoV-2 convalescent individuals. Trial participants were randomized into five groups of five: low-dose or high-dose Ad26.COV2.S given once or twice, or placebo on both occasions. Blinding of investigators to trial group allocation was maintained during experiments and outcome assessment.

The paper's findings and limits, for the study overall: The study was not powered to compare responses between vaccine doses or regimens. Vaccine and placebo recipients had comparable non-spike TCR breadth, which fits with the vaccine containing only spike. Substantial breadth of spike-specific CD8+ and CD4+ T cell responses was reported after vaccination. Compared with placebo recipients, Ad26.COV2.S recipients showed higher spike-specific TCR breadth (P = 0.0014). The authors noted that the TCR breadth and depth analyses may have underestimated total T cell responses.

The immunoSEQ Assay was the method used to sequence TCRbeta CDR3 regions. After extraction, genomic DNA underwent amplification by bias-controlled multiplex PCR, followed by high-throughput sequencing. The original methods were these. To quantify the absolute abundance of each unique TCRbeta CDR3 region, sequences were collapsed and filtered. T cell fraction was estimated by normalization of TCRbeta template counts to usable DNA, with usable DNA being measured through amplification of reference genes present in all nucleated cells. Repertoire TCRs were annotated as SARS-CoV-2-specific by exact matching of V gene, CDR3 amino acid sequence and J gene to a known reactive TCR set. MIRA supplied the reference SARS-CoV-2 TCR set, which was filtered for enrichment in COVID-19-positive ImmuneCODE repertoires so that public or cross-reactive TCRs were removed. Using the MIRA antigens, annotated TCRs were further analysed by specific ORF or by position within an ORF. Breadth was defined as annotated unique rearrangements over total unique productive rearrangements; depth was the summed frequency of those rearrangements. TCR breadth was compared between groups using two-sided Wilcoxon rank-sum tests. TCRdb carries this immuneACCESS record with in-frame sequences only. Its versions omit some clonotypes, under half of them owing to an unresolved V gene in the studies checked, with the rest unexplained. That table gives V, J and clone size, and the DNA gave D and trimming. Across this sample there are hundreds of thousands of clones, with 89% seen only once. The ten largest clonotypes hold approximately 1.5% of the sample.

This specimen's treatment or condition label, per the study, means: roughly 18 received Ad26.COV2.S at low or high dose, single or two shots; several received placebo; per-sample allocation not given. Repertoires of vaccine and placebo recipients were sequenced from samples taken on day 63 after the first injection. Cohort 1b enrolled about two dozen adults aged 18-55 years at a single site in Boston, USA, between 29 July and 7 August 2020. As a vaccine, Ad26.COV2.S was a replication-incompetent adenovirus type 26 vector that expressed a prefusion-stabilized SARS-CoV-2 spike protein derived from the original Wuhan strain. The CDR1 and CDR2 encoded by the germline V gene (reference sequence) are GTSNPN and SVGIG. The CDR3, cysteine through phenylalanine, is 16 amino acids long. The only DNA kept is the CDR3, 48 bases in frame from the first base. Germline trimming amounts to 0 bases on V and 6 bases on J, with 11 as the count of junction bases outside the gene matches.

As for this clone: What antigen it recognizes has not been identified. Per-nucleotide qualities are absent, and no much larger clonotype sits a single base away.

Recombination connected TRBV30 to TRBJ1-5; 7 bases in the junction line up with TRBD1. The sequenced sample was peripheral blood, obtained in a trial of Ad26.COV2.S vaccine versus placebo. The TCR comes from a person aged 18-65 years who received the Ad26.COV2.S COVID-19 vaccine or a placebo. The nucleotides are TGTGCCTGGAGTGTAGCAGGGGGAGGTTGGTCTCAGCCCCAGCATTTT. The encoded protein is CAWSVAGGGWSQPQHF.